This T cell receptor (beta chain) was sequenced during a study of blood T cell repertoires in COVID-19. The repertoire was sequenced with immunoSEQ multiplex PCR; TCRdb's copy has only in-frame clones and lacks some. In the table there are about 250,000 clones, about four fifths of which are singletons. This clone came up a few times. Per the germline V gene, CDR1 is SGHRS and CDR2 is YFSETQ. Trimming stripped 2 bases from V and 3 bases from J, with 3 bases between. The CDR3 has 13 amino acids. V is TRBV5-1 and J is TRBJ2-6; D ambiguous. The source of this sequence is a man at least 80 years old with acute or convalescent COVID-19. What was sequenced was peripheral blood. Written as DNA, the CDR3 is TGCGCCAGCAGCTTCTTTGGGGCCAACGTCCTGACTTTC. Its protein product is CASSFFGANVLTF.